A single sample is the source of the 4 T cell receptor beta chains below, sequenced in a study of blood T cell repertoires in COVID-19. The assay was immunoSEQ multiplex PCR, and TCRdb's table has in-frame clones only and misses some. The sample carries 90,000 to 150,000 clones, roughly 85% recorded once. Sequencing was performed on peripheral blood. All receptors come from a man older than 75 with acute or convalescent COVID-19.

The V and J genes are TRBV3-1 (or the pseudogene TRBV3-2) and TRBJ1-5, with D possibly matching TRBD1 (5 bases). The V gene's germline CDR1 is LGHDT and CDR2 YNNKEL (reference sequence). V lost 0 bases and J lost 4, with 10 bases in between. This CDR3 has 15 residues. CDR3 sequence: CASSQDGAHNQPQHF. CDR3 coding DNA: TGTGCCAGCAGCCAAGATGGGGCCCATAATCAGCCCCAGCATTTT.

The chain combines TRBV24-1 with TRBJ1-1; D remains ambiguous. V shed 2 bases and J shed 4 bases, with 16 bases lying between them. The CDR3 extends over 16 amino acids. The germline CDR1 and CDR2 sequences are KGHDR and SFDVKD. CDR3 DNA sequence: TGTGCCACCAGTGATTCTTCGAGGACGGGGAGCACTGAAGCTTTCTTT. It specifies CATSDSSRTGSTEAFF.

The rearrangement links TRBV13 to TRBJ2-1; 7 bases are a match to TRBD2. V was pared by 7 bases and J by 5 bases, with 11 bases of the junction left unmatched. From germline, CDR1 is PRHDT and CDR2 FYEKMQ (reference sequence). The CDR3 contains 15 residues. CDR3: CASNRGDPVHNEQFF. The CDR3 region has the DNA TGTGCCAGCAACCGGGGGGACCCCGTGCACAATGAGCAGTTCTTC.

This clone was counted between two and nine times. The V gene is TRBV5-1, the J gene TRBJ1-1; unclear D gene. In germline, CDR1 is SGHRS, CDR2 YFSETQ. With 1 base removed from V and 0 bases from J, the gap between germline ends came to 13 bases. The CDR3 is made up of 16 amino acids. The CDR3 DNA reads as TGCGCCAGCAGCTTGATTTCGAGAAGTTTGAACACTGAAGCTTTCTTT. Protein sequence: CASSLISRSLNTEAFF.